Below, 13 T cell receptor beta chains from the same sample are listed, as sequenced in a study of T-cell memory formation after mild COVID-19. TCRdb re-called the 5' RACE reads through MiXCR, storing one row per CDR3 protein. This repertoire shows 120,000 or so distinct CDR3 sequences, about 5.9% found once; its top ten account for approximately 2.3%. Specimen: PBMCs or a T cell subset sorted from them (not recorded which). These receptors all stem from an adult woman who had mild COVID-19 (a few samples of this study predate the infection). Cell type and time point are not known.

The chain uses TRBV4-1 and TRBJ1-4; D is ambiguous. The V and J ends lost 0 bases and 3 bases respectively, with 8 bases between them. In germline, CDR1 is MGHRA, CDR2 YSYEKL. The length of the CDR3 is 15 residues. CDR3 in DNA: TGCGCCAGCAGCCAAGATAGTATCCCTAATGAAAAACTGTTTTTT. Protein sequence: CASSQDSIPNEKLFF.

This clonotype was observed many times. This sequence joins TRBV12-3 or TRBV12-4 and TRBJ2-2; the match to TRBD1 covers 9 bases. This CDR3 spans 17 amino acids. After removal of 6 bases from V and 6 bases from J, the junction contained 14 bases not matched to a gene. DNA for the CDR3: TGTGCCAGCAGCAAAACTAGGGACAGGGTGGATCCCGGGGAGCTGTTTTTT. It encodes CASSKTRDRVDPGELFF.

The table lists this clonotype with many counts. The chain uses TRBV7-2 and TRBJ2-7, with 15 bases aligning to TRBD2. The trim removed 6 bases at V and 7 bases at J, leaving 10 bases unmatched. This CDR3 contains 16 residues. Germline loops: CDR1 SGHTA, CDR2 FQGNSA. This chain's CDR3 is CASSLGLAGGQREQYF. Written as DNA, the CDR3 is TGTGCCAGCAGTCTCGGACTAGCGGGAGGGCAGCGGGAGCAGTACTTC.

This clonotype was seen many times. The genes are TRBV10-3 and TRBJ1-1; D is unresolved. Germline V gives CDR1 ENHRY, CDR2 SYGVKD. V was pared by 0 bases and J by 2 bases, with 7 bases between. The CDR3 runs 14 residues. Here the CDR3 DNA reads TGTGCCATCAGTGAGTCGACACTCAACACTGAAGCTTTCTTT. This translates into CAISESTLNTEAFF.

This chain uses TRBV6-2 or TRBV6-3 with TRBJ1-5; no clear D gene. CDR1 is MNHEY, CDR2 SVGEGT, per germline. The CDR3 spans 12 residues. Trimming shortened V by 7 bases and J by 5 bases, and 9 bases separated the two germline ends. CDR3 region: CASKEVDQPQHF. As DNA, the CDR3 is TGTGCCAGCAAAGAGGTGGATCAGCCCCAGCATTTT.

This CDR3 reads CASSFTSSGSYEQYF. DNA for the CDR3: TGTGCCAGCAGTTTTACCTCCTCAGGTTCCTACGAGCAGTACTTC. The chain is built from TRBV27 and TRBJ2-7; D not resolved. V was pared by 3 bases and J by 1 base, with 13 bases between. The germline CDR1 and CDR2 sequences are MNHEY and SMNVEV (reference sequence). The CDR3 is made up of 15 amino acids.

The table lists this clonotype with many counts. V usage is TRBV4-1 and J usage is TRBJ2-7; possible D gene TRBD2, 5 bases. CDR1 is MGHRA and CDR2 is YSYEKL in the germline V gene. V was pared by 2 bases and J by 3 bases, with 11 bases between. The CDR3 length is 14 residues. For the CDR3, the DNA is TGCGCCAGCAGCCAACAGGCTCGGGACTACGAGCAGTACTTC. Translating it yields CASSQQARDYEQYF.

Concerning this clonotype: A read error may account for a junction end that differs from germline. CDR3: CASSVASDLRYEQYF. CDR3 bases: TGTGCCAGCAGCGTAGCGTCGGACCTCCGCTACGAGCAGTACTTC. The genes are TRBV7-2 and TRBJ2-7; weak D call: TRBD2 (5 bases). The CDR3 consists of 15 residues. Germline V gene sequence: CDR1 SGHTA, CDR2 FQGNSA.

This clonotype was observed many times. This chain joins TRBV4-1 and TRBJ1-1; no clear D gene. The V end lost 2 bases, the J end lost 1 base, and 11 bases lay between the germline ends. The CDR3 totals 15 residues. The germline gives CDR1 MGHRA, CDR2 YSYEKL. The CDR3 DNA sequence: TGCGCCAGCAGCCAATCAATGTCAGAGAACACTGAAGCTTTCTTT. Residues: CASSQSMSENTEAFF.

At least ten counts were recorded for this clonotype. J is TRBJ1-1 and V is TRBV5-1, with a tentative D call TRBD1 (6 bases). V was shortened by 0 bases and J by 2 bases, with 11 bases between the two germline ends. Germline V gene sequence: CDR1 SGHRS, CDR2 YFSETQ. This CDR3 region has 15 residues. The CDR3 bases are TGCGCCAGCAGCTTGGAGGGGGACCGCAACACTGAAGCTTTCTTT. Translating it yields CASSLEGDRNTEAFF.

This clonotype was observed many times. The chain has TRBV27 and TRBJ2-3, with TRBD2 matching 10 bases. Looked up from germline, CDR1 is MNHEY and CDR2 is SMNVEV (reference sequence). This CDR3 spans 14 amino acids. The V gene end was trimmed by 6 bases and the J gene end by 7 bases; junction bases not matched to a gene: 7. CDR3 loop: CASSRAGGPHTQYF. In DNA form, the CDR3 reads TGTGCCAGCAGCCGAGCGGGGGGGCCACATACGCAGTATTTT.

The chain links TRBV6-2 or TRBV6-3 to TRBJ2-1; D might be TRBD1 (6 bases). Looked up from germline, CDR1 is MNHEY and CDR2 is SVGEGT. V lost 5 bases, J lost 12 bases, and 14 bases lay in between. This CDR3 is built from 12 residues. DNA of the CDR3: TGTGCCAGCAGTCAACAGGGAATTGTGCAGTTCTTC. Its translation: CASSQQGIVQFF.

Many counts were recorded for this clonotype. The chain combines TRBV6-1 with TRBJ2-7; 8 nucleotides match TRBD1. V gave up 8 bases and J gave up 4 bases; unmatched junction bases: 16. Germline-derived CDR1 and CDR2 are MNHNS and SASEGT. The CDR3 is 16 amino acids. CDR3 bases: TGTGCCAGCCGAGGGCCCGGAACAGGGGGATTATACGAGCAGTACTTC. It encodes CASRGPGTGGLYEQYF.